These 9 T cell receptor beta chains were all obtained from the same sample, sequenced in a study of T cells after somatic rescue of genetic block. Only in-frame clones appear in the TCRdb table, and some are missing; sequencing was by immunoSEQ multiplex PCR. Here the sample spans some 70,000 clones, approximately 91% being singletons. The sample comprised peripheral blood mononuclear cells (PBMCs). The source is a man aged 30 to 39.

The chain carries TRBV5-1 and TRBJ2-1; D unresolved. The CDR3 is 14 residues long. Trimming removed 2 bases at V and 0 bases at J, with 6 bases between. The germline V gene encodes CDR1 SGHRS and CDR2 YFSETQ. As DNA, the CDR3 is TGCGCCAGCAGCTTCGGCAACTCCTACAATGAGCAGTTCTTC. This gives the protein CASSFGNSYNEQFF.

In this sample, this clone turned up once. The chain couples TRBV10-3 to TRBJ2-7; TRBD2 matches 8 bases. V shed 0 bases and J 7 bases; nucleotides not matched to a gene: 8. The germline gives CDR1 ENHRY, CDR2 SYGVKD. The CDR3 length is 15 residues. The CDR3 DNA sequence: TGTGCCATCAGTGAGTCGTCCGTGATAGCGGGGGAGCAGTACTTC. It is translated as CAISESSVIAGEQYF.

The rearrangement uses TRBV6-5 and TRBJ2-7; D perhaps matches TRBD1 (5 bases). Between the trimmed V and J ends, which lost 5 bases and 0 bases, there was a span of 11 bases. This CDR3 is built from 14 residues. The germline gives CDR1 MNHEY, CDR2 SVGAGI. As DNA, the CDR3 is TGTGCCAGCAGTCCACTTGGGGCCTCCTACGAGCAGTACTTC. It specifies CASSPLGASYEQYF.

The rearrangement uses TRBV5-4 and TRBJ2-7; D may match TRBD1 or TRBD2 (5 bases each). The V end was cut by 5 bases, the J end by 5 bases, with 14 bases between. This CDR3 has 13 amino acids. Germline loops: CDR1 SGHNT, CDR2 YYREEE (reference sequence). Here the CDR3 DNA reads TGTGCCAGCAGTCGGGACGGTTGGGACGAGCAGTACTTC. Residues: CASSRDGWDEQYF.

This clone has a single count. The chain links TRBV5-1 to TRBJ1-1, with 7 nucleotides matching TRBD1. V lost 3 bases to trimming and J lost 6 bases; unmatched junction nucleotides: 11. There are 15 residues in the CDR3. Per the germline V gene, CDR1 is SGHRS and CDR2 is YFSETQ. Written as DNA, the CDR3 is TGCGCCAGCAGCTGGAGGGGAACAGGGGAATCTGAAGCTTTCTTT. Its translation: CASSWRGTGESEAFF.

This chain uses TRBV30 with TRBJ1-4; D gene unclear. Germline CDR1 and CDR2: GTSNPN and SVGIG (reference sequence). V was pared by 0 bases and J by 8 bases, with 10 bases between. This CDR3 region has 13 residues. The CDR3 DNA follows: TGTGCCTGGAGTGTAGCCCGAGGGGAAAAACTGTTTTTT. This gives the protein CAWSVARGEKLFF.

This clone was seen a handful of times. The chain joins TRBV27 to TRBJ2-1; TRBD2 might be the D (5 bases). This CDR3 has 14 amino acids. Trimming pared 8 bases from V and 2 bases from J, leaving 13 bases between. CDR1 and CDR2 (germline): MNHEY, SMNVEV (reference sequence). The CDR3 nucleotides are TGTGCCAGCCACTCTGGCGGGCCCTACAATGAGCAGTTCTTC. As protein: CASHSGGPYNEQFF.

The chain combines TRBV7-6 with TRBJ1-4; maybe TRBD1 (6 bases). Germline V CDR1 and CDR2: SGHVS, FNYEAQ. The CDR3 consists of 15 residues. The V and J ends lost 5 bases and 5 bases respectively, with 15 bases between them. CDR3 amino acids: CASSPRTERNEKLFF. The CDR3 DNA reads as TGTGCCAGCAGCCCAAGGACAGAGAGGAATGAAAAACTGTTTTTT.

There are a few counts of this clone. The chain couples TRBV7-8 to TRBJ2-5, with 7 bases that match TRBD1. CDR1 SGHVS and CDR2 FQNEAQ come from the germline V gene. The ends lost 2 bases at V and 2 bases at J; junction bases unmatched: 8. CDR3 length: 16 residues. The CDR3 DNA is TGTGCCAGCAGCTTACTCTCAGCAGGGGGTCAAGAGACCCAGTACTTC. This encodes CASSLLSAGGQETQYF.